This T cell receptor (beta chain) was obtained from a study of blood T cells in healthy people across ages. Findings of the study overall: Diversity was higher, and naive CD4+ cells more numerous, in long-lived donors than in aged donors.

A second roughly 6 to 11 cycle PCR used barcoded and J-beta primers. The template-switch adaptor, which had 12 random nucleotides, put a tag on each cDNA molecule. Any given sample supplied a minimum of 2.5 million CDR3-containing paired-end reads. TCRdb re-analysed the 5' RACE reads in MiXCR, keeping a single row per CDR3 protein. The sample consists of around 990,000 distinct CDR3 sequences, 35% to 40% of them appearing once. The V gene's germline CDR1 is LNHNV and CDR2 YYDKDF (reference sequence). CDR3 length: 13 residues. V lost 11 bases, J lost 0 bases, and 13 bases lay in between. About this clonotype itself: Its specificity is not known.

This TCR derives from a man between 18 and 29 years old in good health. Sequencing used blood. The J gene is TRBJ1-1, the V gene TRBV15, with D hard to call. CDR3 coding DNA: TGTGCCGCCGGCGCACAGCTGAACACTGAAGCTTTCTTT. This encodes CAAGAQLNTEAFF.